Each of the 11 T cell receptor beta chains below was sequenced from the same sample in a study of blood T cell repertoires in COVID-19. Here immunoSEQ multiplex PCR was the method, and the copy in TCRdb shows in-frame clones only, minus some. The table lists 120,000 to 150,000 clones, more than 75% of them singletons. Sequences were obtained from peripheral blood. These TCRs come from a man between 50 and 59 years old who had recovered from COVID-19.

V gene TRBV5-1 combines with J gene TRBJ1-1, with 8 bases matching TRBD1. Germline V gene data show CDR1 as SGHRS and CDR2 as YFSETQ. The CDR3 totals 16 residues. V shed 4 bases and J 1 base; nucleotides not matched to a gene: 9. The CDR3 coding sequence is TGCGCCAGCAGCCCCCGGGACAGGAGCGCGAACACTGAAGCTTTCTTT. Residues: CASSPRDRSANTEAFF.

The CDR3 loop reads CASSWASPHPNEQFF. The CDR3 region has the DNA TGTGCCAGCAGTTGGGCAAGCCCCCATCCGAATGAGCAGTTCTTC. The chain links TRBV27 to TRBJ2-1; D is unclear. The V end was cut by 4 bases, the J end by 7 bases, with 17 bases between. Germline V gives CDR1 MNHEY, CDR2 SMNVEV (reference sequence). The CDR3 loop spans 15 amino acids.

This clone appeared once. The chain carries TRBV5-1 and TRBJ1-3; maybe TRBD1 (6 bases). Germline CDR1 reads SGHRS; CDR2 reads YFSETQ. CDR3 length: 16 residues. V lost 0 bases and J lost 0, with 10 bases in between. The CDR3 DNA reads TGCGCCAGCAGCTTGGGGGACACCAGCTCTGGAAACACCATATATTTT. This sequence encodes CASSLGDTSSGNTIYF.

This clone was seen many times. The V gene is TRBV5-1, the J gene TRBJ2-1; 8 bases line up with TRBD1. The CDR3 runs 15 residues. Losses at the gene ends were 3 bases for V and 7 bases for J; bases not matched to a gene: 9. Germline CDR1 reads SGHRS; CDR2 reads YFSETQ. CDR3 loop: CASSYGQGALNEQFF. In nucleotides, the CDR3 is TGCGCCAGCAGCTATGGCCAGGGGGCGCTTAATGAGCAGTTCTTC.

This chain links TRBV11-2 with TRBJ1-2; 7 bases match TRBD1. This CDR3 spans 15 amino acids. Germline loops: CDR1 SGHAT, CDR2 FQNNGV. V lost 0 bases to trimming and J lost 8 bases; unmatched junction nucleotides: 9. For the CDR3, the DNA is TGTGCCAGCAGCTTAGATCTAGTGACAGGGAACGGCTACACCTTC. Amino acids: CASSLDLVTGNGYTF.

V and J are TRBV4-1 and TRBJ2-5; D possibly corresponds to TRBD2 (6 bases). The ends were cut back, 0 bases at V and 5 bases at J, with 16 bases in the middle. This CDR3 contains 16 residues. Germline V gene sequence: CDR1 MGHRA, CDR2 YSYEKL. CDR3 nucleotides: TGCGCCAGCAGCCAAGAGTACCGGGGCCGGGGGGAGACCCAGTACTTC. Residues: CASSQEYRGRGETQYF.

V and J are TRBV11-2 and TRBJ2-5; 14 bases map to TRBD2. There are 17 residues in the CDR3. The junction had 3 bases not matched to a gene; V was cut back by 0 bases and J by 3 bases. CDR1 is SGHAT, CDR2 FQNNGV, per germline. The CDR3 nucleotides are TGTGCCAGCAGCTTAGATTCGACTAGCGGGGGGGAAGAGACCCAGTACTTC. Translation gives CASSLDSTSGGEETQYF.

J is TRBJ1-5 and V is TRBV19; 7 positions match TRBD1. This CDR3 spans 16 amino acids. Germline-derived CDR1 and CDR2 are LNHDA and SQIVND (reference sequence). Trimming removed 4 bases from V and 1 base from J; junction bases left unmatched: 7. In DNA form, the CDR3 reads TGTGCCAGTAGTACTCGACAGGGCCTAAGCAATCAGCCCCAGCATTTT. Its protein is CASSTRQGLSNQPQHF.

V usage is TRBV7-9 and J usage is TRBJ1-2; a possible D gene is TRBD1 (5 bases). The CDR3 runs to 13 residues. Trimming removed 5 bases from V and 0 bases from J, with 7 bases in between. Germline loops: CDR1 SEHNR, CDR2 FQNEAQ (reference sequence). This CDR3 reads CASSPQANYGYTF. The CDR3 DNA reads as TGTGCCAGCAGCCCACAGGCTAACTATGGCTACACCTTC.

The V and J genes are TRBV7-3 and TRBJ2-1, with 7 nucleotides matching TRBD2. The germline V gene has CDR1 SGHTA and CDR2 FQGTGA. The V segment lost 2 bases and the J segment 7 bases; nucleotides outside the gene matches: 8. The CDR3 spans 15 residues. CDR3 nucleotides: TGTGCCAGCAGCTTACCTAGCGGAACTGGGAATGAGCAGTTCTTC. Its protein is CASSLPSGTGNEQFF.

This rearrangement joins TRBV6-6 to TRBJ1-2; 9 nucleotides agree with TRBD1. The CDR3 is made up of 14 amino acids. Germline CDR1 reads MNHNY; CDR2 reads SVGAGI (reference sequence). Losses at the gene ends were 2 bases for V and 7 bases for J; bases not matched to a gene: 5. The CDR3 protein is CASSYPDRGSGYTF. For the CDR3, the DNA is TGTGCCAGCAGTTACCCAGACAGGGGGTCTGGCTACACCTTC.